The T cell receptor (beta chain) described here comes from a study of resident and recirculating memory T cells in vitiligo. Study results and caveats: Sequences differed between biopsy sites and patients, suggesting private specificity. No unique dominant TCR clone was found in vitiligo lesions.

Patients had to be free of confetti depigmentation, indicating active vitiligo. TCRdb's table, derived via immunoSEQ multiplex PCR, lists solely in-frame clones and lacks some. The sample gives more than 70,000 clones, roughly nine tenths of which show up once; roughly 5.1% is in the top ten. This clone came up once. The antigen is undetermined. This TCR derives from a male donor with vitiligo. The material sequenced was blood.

CDR3 sequence reads: CASSVAEGLGPYEQFF. The CDR3 region has the DNA TGTGCCAGCAGCGTAGCGGAGGGCCTGGGCCCCTATGAGCAGTTCTTC. The rearrangement joins TRBV9 to TRBJ2-1; D may be TRBD2 (6 bases). CDR1 is SGDLS, CDR2 YYNGEE, per germline. This CDR3 spans 16 amino acids. Trimming took off 0 bases at V and 8 bases at J, with 18 bases between the two ends.